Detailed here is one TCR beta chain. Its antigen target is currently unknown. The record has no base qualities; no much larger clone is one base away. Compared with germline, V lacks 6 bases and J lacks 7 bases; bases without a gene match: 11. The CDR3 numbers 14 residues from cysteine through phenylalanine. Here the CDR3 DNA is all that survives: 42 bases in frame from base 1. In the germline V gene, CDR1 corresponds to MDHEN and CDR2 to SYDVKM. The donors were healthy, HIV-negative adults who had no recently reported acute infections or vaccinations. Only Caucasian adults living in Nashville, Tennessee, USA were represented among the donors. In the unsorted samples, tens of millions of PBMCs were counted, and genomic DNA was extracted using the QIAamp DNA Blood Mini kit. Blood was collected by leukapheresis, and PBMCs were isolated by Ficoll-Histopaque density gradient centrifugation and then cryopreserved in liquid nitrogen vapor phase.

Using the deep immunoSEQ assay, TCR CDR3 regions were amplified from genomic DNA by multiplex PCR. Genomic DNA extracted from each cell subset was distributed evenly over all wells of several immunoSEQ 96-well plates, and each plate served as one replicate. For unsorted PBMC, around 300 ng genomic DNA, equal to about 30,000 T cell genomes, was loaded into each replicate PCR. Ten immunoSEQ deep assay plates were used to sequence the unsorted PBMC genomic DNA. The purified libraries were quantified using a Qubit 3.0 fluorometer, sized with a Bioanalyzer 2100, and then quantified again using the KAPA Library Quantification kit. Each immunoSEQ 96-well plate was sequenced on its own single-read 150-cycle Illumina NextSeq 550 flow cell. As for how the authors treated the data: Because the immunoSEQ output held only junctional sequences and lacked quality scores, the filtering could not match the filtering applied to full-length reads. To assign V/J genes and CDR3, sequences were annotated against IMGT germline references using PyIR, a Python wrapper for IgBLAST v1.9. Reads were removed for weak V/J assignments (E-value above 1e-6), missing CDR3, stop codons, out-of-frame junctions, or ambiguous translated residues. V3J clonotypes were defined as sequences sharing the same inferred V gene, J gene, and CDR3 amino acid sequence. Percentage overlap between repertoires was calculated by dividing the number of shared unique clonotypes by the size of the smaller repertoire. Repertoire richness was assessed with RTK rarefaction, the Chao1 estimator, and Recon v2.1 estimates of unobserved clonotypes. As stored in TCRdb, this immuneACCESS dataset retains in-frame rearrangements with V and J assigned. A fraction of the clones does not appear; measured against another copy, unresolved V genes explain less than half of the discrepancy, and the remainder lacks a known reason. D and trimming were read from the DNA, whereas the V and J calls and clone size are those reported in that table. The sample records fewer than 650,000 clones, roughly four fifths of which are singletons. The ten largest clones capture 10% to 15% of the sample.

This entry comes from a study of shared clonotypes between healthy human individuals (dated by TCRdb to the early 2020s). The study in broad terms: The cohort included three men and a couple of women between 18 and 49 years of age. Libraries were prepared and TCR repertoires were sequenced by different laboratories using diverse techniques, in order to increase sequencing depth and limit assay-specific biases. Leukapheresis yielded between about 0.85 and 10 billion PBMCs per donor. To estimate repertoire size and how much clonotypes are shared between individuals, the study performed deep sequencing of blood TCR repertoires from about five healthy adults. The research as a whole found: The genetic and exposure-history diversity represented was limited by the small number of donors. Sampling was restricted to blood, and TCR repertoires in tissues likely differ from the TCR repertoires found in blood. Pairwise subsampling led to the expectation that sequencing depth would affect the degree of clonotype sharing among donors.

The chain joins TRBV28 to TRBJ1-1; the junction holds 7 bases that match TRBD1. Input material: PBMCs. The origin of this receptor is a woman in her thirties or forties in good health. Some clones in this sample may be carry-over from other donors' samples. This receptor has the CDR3 CASSPPAGGHEAFF. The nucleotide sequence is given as TGTGCCAGCAGCCCCCCGGCAGGGGGGCATGAAGCTTTCTTT.